This T cell receptor (beta chain) stems from a study of OX40 agonist ivuxolimab in advanced cancers. V dropped 0 bases and J dropped 7 bases, with 18 bases sitting between them. The CDR3 loop spans 16 amino acids. The V gene's germline CDR1 is ENHRY and CDR2 SYGVKD. Sequenced by immunoSEQ multiplex PCR; TCRdb stores in-frame clones only, minus some. The repertoire includes some 25,000 clones, around 79% of them detected once, and 25% to 30% sits in the top ten. The chain is built from TRBV10-3 and TRBJ1-2; D might be TRBD1 (6 bases). This specimen consisted of CD4+ or CD8+ T cells sorted from blood, obtained in a trial of the OX40 agonist ivuxolimab. The clonotype comes from an adult with an advanced solid tumor such as melanoma, head and neck, liver or kidney cancer. CDR3 amino acids: CAISESGVGRGSGYTF. The CDR3 region has the DNA TGTGCCATCAGTGAGTCGGGAGTGGGCAGGGGTTCTGGCTACACCTTC.